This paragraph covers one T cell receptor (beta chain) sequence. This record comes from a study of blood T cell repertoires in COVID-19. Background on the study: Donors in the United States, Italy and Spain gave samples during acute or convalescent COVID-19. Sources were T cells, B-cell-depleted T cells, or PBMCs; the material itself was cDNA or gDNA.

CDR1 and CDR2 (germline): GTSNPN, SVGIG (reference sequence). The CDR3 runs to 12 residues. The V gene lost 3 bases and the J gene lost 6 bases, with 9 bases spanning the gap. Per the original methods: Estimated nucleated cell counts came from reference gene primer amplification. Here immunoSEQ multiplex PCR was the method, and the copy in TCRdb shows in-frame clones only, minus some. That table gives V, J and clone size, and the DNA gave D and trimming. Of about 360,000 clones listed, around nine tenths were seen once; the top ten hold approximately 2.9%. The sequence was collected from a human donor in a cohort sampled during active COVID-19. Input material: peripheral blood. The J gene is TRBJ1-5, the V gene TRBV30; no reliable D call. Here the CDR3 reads CAWREGVQPQHF. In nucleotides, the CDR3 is TGTGCCTGGAGGGAGGGCGTTCAGCCCCAGCATTTT.